This is a list of T cell receptor beta chains from one sample in a study of blood T cell repertoires in COVID-19. Repertoires were generated with immunoSEQ multiplex PCR, while TCRdb's copy carries only in-frame clones and drops some. The profile shows approximately 190,000 clones, about four fifths of them singletons. Source material: peripheral blood. All receptors derive from a middle-aged woman with acute or convalescent COVID-19. Both conserved end residues are part of each CDR3. A D gene is named only where the DNA matches it firmly. Not all rows give a size; the values are once, few, many and, for expanded clones, a class.

TRBV7-2,TRBD1,once,TRBJ2-7,TGTGCCAGCAGCTTAGAAGGACAGGGGTTCGAGCAGTACTTC,CASSLEGQGFEQYF
TRBV5-4,TRBD1,.,TRBJ2-7,TGTGCCAGCAGCTTGTGGACAGGGGGCTACGAGCAGTACTTC,CASSLWTGGYEQYF
TRBV6-6,.,.,TRBJ1-5,TGTGCCAGCAGTTACTTGGTAGGGGCCCATATGCAGCCCCAGCATTTT,CASSYLVGAHMQPQHF
TRBV3-1/TRBV3-2,.,.,TRBJ1-2,TGTGCCAGCAGCCAAGTTCTGCGGAAACGGTACACCTTC,CASSQVLRKRYTF
TRBV9,.,.,TRBJ2-2,TGTGCCAGCAGCGTAGAGGGGTCCGGGGAGCTGTTTTTT,CASSVEGSGELFF
TRBV28,.,once,TRBJ2-7,TGTGCCAGCAGTTTCAGAGGGAGGAGGACCCACGAGCAGTACTTC,CASSFRGRRTHEQYF
TRBV5-1,.,.,TRBJ2-2,TGCGCCAGCAGCTTGGTCGGGACACCGAACACCGGGGAGCTGTTTTTT,CASSLVGTPNTGELFF
TRBV7-2,TRBD1,.,TRBJ1-1,TGTGCCAGCAGCCCCCAGGGGGGAACTGAAGCTTTCTTT,CASSPQGGTEAFF
TRBV18,TRBD1,once,TRBJ2-5,TGTGCCAGCTCACCACAGTGGTCAGGGGGCTTTCGGGAGACCCAGTACTTC,CASSPQWSGGFRETQYF
TRBV4-1,.,.,TRBJ2-7,TGCGCCAGCAGCCAGATTGGGGGGACCGCCGCCTACGAGCAGTACTTC,CASSQIGGTAAYEQYF
TRBV10-3,TRBD1,few,TRBJ1-5,TGTGCCATCAGGGCGGACAGGTCTAGCCCCCAGCATTTT,CAIRADRSSPQHF
TRBV6-5,.,.,TRBJ1-5,TGTGCCAGCAAGCAAGGCAATCAGCCCCAGCATTTT,CASKQGNQPQHF
TRBV11-1,TRBD1,.,TRBJ1-4,TGTGCCAGCAGCCGCCCGACAGGGGCTAATGAAAAACTGTTTTTT,CASSRPTGANEKLFF
TRBV21-1,.,.,TRBJ1-3,TGTGCCAGCATCGGACAGAACTCTGGAAACACCATATATTTT,CASIGQNSGNTIYF
TRBV6-6,TRBD2,.,TRBJ2-3,TGTGCCAGCAGTTACTCGATTGGGACTAGTGGAGATACGCAGTATTTT,CASSYSIGTSGDTQYF